The T cell receptor (beta chain) under discussion was sequenced for a study of T cell responses to AZD1222 COVID-19 vaccine. Method: immunoSEQ multiplex PCR; TCRdb's copy keeps in-frame clones and lacks some. The table records just over 150,000 clones, 85% to 95% of them present only once. The CDR3 covers 13 residues. V lost 5 bases to trimming and J lost 2 bases; unmatched junction nucleotides: 2. The rearrangement joins TRBV12-3 or TRBV12-4 to TRBJ2-5; 7 bases fit TRBD2. The sequences come from peripheral blood, collected 28 days after the second AZD1222 dose. The TCR originated in an adult who received the AZD1222 COVID-19 vaccine. The CDR3 loop reads CASSSGKQETQYF. The CDR3 region has the DNA TGTGCCAGCAGTAGCGGGAAGCAAGAGACCCAGTACTTC.